The 29 T cell receptor beta chains below come from one sample, sequenced in a study of beta chain features in type 1 diabetes. Findings and limits, study-wide: In every one of the four CD4+ subsets, TCRB CDR3s were moderately but significantly shorter in Type 1 diabetes patients.

Their specific antigens are unknown. The sequenced template was cDNA made from the entire isolated RNA. Clones were read by immunoSEQ multiplex PCR, and TCRdb kept only the in-frame ones, dropping some. Among about 270,000 clones, around an eighth were seen once, and the ten largest hold around 0.016%. Sequencing was performed on naive CD4+ T cells from blood. These receptors all stem from a man aged 25 to 40 with type 1 diabetes.

This clone has just a few counts. The same CDR3 also results from other DNA sequences found in this sample. As DNA, the CDR3 is TGCGCCAGCAGCCAAGATAACCAAGAGACCCAGTACTTC. Translated, it gives CASSQDNQETQYF. The chain uses TRBV4-3 and TRBJ2-5; D call uncertain. Germline-derived CDR1 and CDR2 are LGHNA and YSLEER. The ends were cut back, 0 bases at V and 0 bases at J, with 2 bases in the middle. The length of the CDR3 is 13 residues.

The chain couples TRBV19 to TRBJ1-5; D is ambiguous. This CDR3 contains 16 residues. Per germline, CDR1 LNHDA and CDR2 SQIVND (reference sequence). Trimming took 5 bases from V and 0 from J, leaving 14 bases between them. CDR3 region: CASSGSGLYSNQPQHF. The CDR3 region has the DNA TGTGCCAGTAGTGGATCAGGCCTCTATAGCAATCAGCCCCAGCATTTT.

The V call is TRBV28, the J call TRBJ2-7; possibly TRBD2 for D (5 bases). The germline CDR1 and CDR2 sequences are MDHEN and SYDVKM. This CDR3 has 15 residues. V shed 2 bases and J shed 1 base, with 12 bases lying between them. The CDR3 protein is CASSLPAAGSYEQYF. In DNA, the CDR3 is TGTGCCAGCAGTTTACCAGCGGCAGGTTCCTACGAGCAGTACTTC.

This rearrangement joins TRBV30 to TRBJ2-5; a possible D gene is TRBD2 (6 bases). Between the trimmed V and J ends, which lost 2 bases and 4 bases, there was a span of 8 bases. Germline CDR1 reads GTSNPN; CDR2 reads SVGIG (reference sequence). This CDR3 region has 12 residues. CDR3 sequence: CAWSSAGETQYF. As DNA, the CDR3 is TGTGCCTGGAGTTCAGCGGGAGAGACCCAGTACTTC.

This clone was detected a few times. The chain carries TRBV6-5 and TRBJ2-3; the D gene is possibly TRBD2 (5 bases). CDR3 length equals 15 residues. The germline CDR1 and CDR2 sequences are MNHEY and SVGAGI. Trimming took 2 bases from V and 4 from J, leaving 13 bases between them. CDR3 sequence reads: CASSYTGVLADTQYF. The CDR3 DNA follows: TGTGCCAGCAGTTACACCGGGGTTTTGGCAGATACGCAGTATTTT.

This clone turned up a few times. V and J are TRBV5-1 and TRBJ2-1, with 7 bases fitting TRBD2. Germline lookup yields CDR1 SGHRS and CDR2 YFSETQ. V gave up 1 base and J gave up 4 bases; unmatched junction bases: 5. The CDR3 runs 15 residues. CDR3 loop: CASSLTGEGYNEQFF. In nucleotides, the CDR3 is TGCGCCAGCAGCTTGACGGGGGAGGGTTACAATGAGCAGTTCTTC.

This clone has more than one count but fewer than ten. The V gene is TRBV28, the J gene TRBJ2-1, with 8 bases aligning to TRBD2. The CDR3 consists of 13 residues. V lost 4 bases to trimming and J lost 10 bases; unmatched junction nucleotides: 6. The V gene's germline CDR1 is MDHEN and CDR2 SYDVKM. CDR3 coding DNA: TGTGCCAGCAGTTCAGGACTAGCTGGGGAGCAGTTCTTC. Translating it yields CASSSGLAGEQFF.

This clone was seen only a few times. This rearrangement joins TRBV21-1 to TRBJ2-7; TRBD2, the table's D call, lacks a check against the DNA. TRBV21-1 is flagged as a pseudogene. This CDR3 contains 15 residues. The CDR3 DNA reads as TGTGCCAGCAGCAAACTAGCGGGGATCTCCTACGAGCAGTACTTC. This translates into CASSKLAGISYEQYF.

This clone appeared a few times. The chain has TRBV7-9 and TRBJ2-7, with 8 bases lining up with TRBD1. The CDR3 is 14 residues long. V shed 4 bases, J shed 1 base, and the junction held 3 bases outside the gene matches. Germline V gene data show CDR1 as SEHNR and CDR2 as FQNEAQ (reference sequence). The CDR3 region has the DNA TGTGCCAGCAGCTCCGGGACAGGATCCTACGAGCAGTACTTC. Translated: CASSSGTGSYEQYF.

This clone was seen more than once but under ten times. This chain joins TRBV23-1 and TRBJ2-7; 12 bases fit TRBD2. TRBV23-1 is noted as an ORF with a role that remains uncertain. The CDR3 is 16 amino acids. V was clipped by 3 bases and J by 0 bases; unmatched bases: 3. In nucleotides, the CDR3 is TGCGCCAGCAGTCATCGACTAGCGGGAGCCTCCTACGAGCAGTACTTC. It yields the protein CASSHRLAGASYEQYF.

This clone has a handful of counts. The CDR3 DNA reads as TGTGCCAGCAGTATGGACAGGGGGTTTTGGGGACGCAATGAGCAGTTCTTC. It specifies CASSMDRGFWGRNEQFF. The V call is TRBV5-6, the J call TRBJ2-1; TRBD1 matches at 10 bases. Germline V gives CDR1 SGHDT, CDR2 YYEEEE. Unmatched junction bases numbered 14, after V lost 5 bases and J lost 6 bases. CDR3 size: 17 residues.

This clone was seen only a few times. The CDR3 region is CASSLGGTDTQYF. DNA for the CDR3: TGTGCCAGCAGCTTAGGAGGCACAGATACGCAGTATTTT. V and J are TRBV11-2 and TRBJ2-3, with D uncertain. Germline CDR1 and CDR2: SGHAT and FQNNGV. V was shortened by 1 base and J by 1 base, with 3 bases between the two germline ends. The CDR3 loop spans 13 amino acids.

This clone occurred a few times. CDR3 in DNA: TGTGCCAGCAGCTTCGGACTAGCGGGAGATCCTGAGCAGTTCTTC. Encoded protein: CASSFGLAGDPEQFF. This chain joins TRBV7-9 and TRBJ2-1, with 13 bases aligning to TRBD2. V was pared by 3 bases and J by 9 bases, with 5 bases of the junction left unmatched. CDR1 and CDR2 (germline): SEHNR, FQNEAQ (reference sequence). This CDR3 spans 15 amino acids.

A few counts support this clone. The chain carries TRBV6-5 and TRBJ2-7; tentatively, D is TRBD2 (6 bases). CDR1 and CDR2 (germline): MNHEY, SVGAGI. Trimming left V 6 bases short and J 2 bases short, with 14 bases between. There are 14 residues in the CDR3. CDR3 loop: CASRRDSQTYEQYF. As DNA, the CDR3 is TGTGCCAGCAGGCGGGACTCCCAGACCTACGAGCAGTACTTC.

The chain joins TRBV5-6 to TRBJ2-6; D ambiguous. CDR1 is SGHDT and CDR2 is YYEEEE in the germline V gene. This CDR3 comprises 18 residues. The V and J ends lost 0 bases and 0 bases respectively, with 13 bases between them. The CDR3 sequence is CASSLGPLVHSGANVLTF. Written as DNA, the CDR3 is TGTGCCAGCAGCTTGGGTCCCCTAGTGCACTCTGGGGCCAACGTCCTGACTTTC.

This clone was picked up a small number of times. The genes are TRBV30 and TRBJ2-5, with 9 bases fitting TRBD2. The length of the CDR3 is 17 residues. CDR1 and CDR2 from the germline V gene are GTSNPN and SVGIG (reference sequence). V lost 0 bases and J lost 5; bases outside the gene matches: 13. This chain's CDR3 is CAWSVPIGGRAVETQYF. The CDR3 DNA reads as TGTGCCTGGAGTGTACCCATTGGCGGGAGGGCCGTGGAGACCCAGTACTTC.

Only a few counts were recorded for this clone. The J gene is TRBJ2-7, the V gene TRBV28, with D possibly matching TRBD2 (6 bases). Germline V gives CDR1 MDHEN, CDR2 SYDVKM. Deletions cut 7 bases from V and 3 bases from J, with 16 bases between. This CDR3 comprises 14 residues. The CDR3 bases are TGTGCCAGCACCCCAGGAGGACTAAGCTACGAGCAGTACTTC. Translated, it gives CASTPGGLSYEQYF. The full variable domain, rest sourced from reference TRBV28 and TRBJ2-7, is DVKVTQSSRYLVKRTGEKVFLECVQDMDHENMFWYRQDPGLGLRLIYFSYDVKMKEKGDIPEGYSVSREKKERFSLILESASTNQTSMYLCASTPGGLSYEQYFGPGTRLTVT.

This clone came up a few times. The chain carries TRBV7-2 and TRBJ2-1; D is perhaps TRBD2 (6 bases). The germline CDR1 and CDR2 sequences are SGHTA and FQGNSA. The V gene lost 3 bases and the J gene lost 7 bases, with 13 bases spanning the gap. The CDR3 contains 14 residues. Here the CDR3 reads CASSFSGRTNEQFF. CDR3 sequence (DNA): TGTGCCAGCAGCTTCTCCGGGAGAACGAATGAGCAGTTCTTC.

Only a few counts were recorded for this clone. The chain recombines TRBV6-5 with TRBJ2-5; no reliable D call. CDR3 length: 14 residues. Germline V gives CDR1 MNHEY, CDR2 SVGAGI. Deletions cut 3 bases from V and 5 bases from J, with 13 bases between. Here the CDR3 DNA reads TGTGCCAGCAGTTATATTCGGAGCTGGGAGACCCAGTACTTC. Translation gives CASSYIRSWETQYF.

This clone occurred a few times. The gene calls are TRBV18 and TRBJ2-2, with unresolved D. Trimming left V 2 bases short and J 3 bases short, with 4 bases between. The CDR3 spans 13 residues. From germline, CDR1 is KGHSH and CDR2 LQKENI. The CDR3 DNA sequence: TGTGCCAGCTCACCATTCGACACCGGGGAGCTGTTTTTT. Translation gives CASSPFDTGELFF.

This clone turned up a few times. The chain joins TRBV2 to TRBJ1-1, with D maybe TRBD1 (5 bases). CDR3 length: 13 residues. Trimming took 6 bases from V and 0 from J, leaving 8 bases between them. Germline CDR1 and CDR2: SNHLY and FYNNEI. The CDR3 protein is CASRTDMNTEAFF. The CDR3 DNA is TGTGCCAGCAGGACGGACATGAACACTGAAGCTTTCTTT. The entire variable domain, with the rest obtained from reference TRBV2 and TRBJ1-1, is as follows: EPEVTQTPSHQVTQMGQEVILRCVPISNHLYFYWYRQILGQKVEFLVSFYNNEISEKSEIFDDQFSVERPDGSNFTLKIRSTKLEDSAMYFCASRTDMNTEAFFGQGTRLTVV.

This clone was found a few times. The rearrangement joins TRBV4-3 to TRBJ1-4; D is uncertain. The CDR3 has 15 amino acids. With 3 bases removed from V and 0 bases from J, the gap between germline ends came to 8 bases. From germline, CDR1 is LGHNA and CDR2 YSLEER. The CDR3 sequence is CASSHNSATNEKLFF. CDR3 nucleotide sequence: TGCGCCAGCAGCCACAACAGTGCAACTAATGAAAAACTGTTTTTT.

The chain employs TRBV7-2 and TRBJ2-7, with 7 bases matching TRBD2. The CDR3 contains 14 residues. Germline CDR1 and CDR2: SGHTA and FQGNSA. The V segment lost 5 bases and the J segment 2 bases; nucleotides outside the gene matches: 6. DNA for the CDR3: TGTGCCAGCAGCCATGGACTAGGTGCCTACGAGCAGTACTTC. It specifies CASSHGLGAYEQYF.

The rearrangement uses TRBV4-1 and TRBJ2-3; 11 bases fit TRBD1. Per the germline V gene, CDR1 is MGHRA and CDR2 is YSYEKL. Trimming at V came to 4 bases and at J to 4 bases, leaving 4 bases not matched to a gene. This CDR3 contains 15 residues. Here the CDR3 reads CASSPGQGVADTQYF. The CDR3 nucleotides read TGCGCCAGCAGCCCGGGACAGGGGGTCGCAGATACGCAGTATTTT.

The chain links TRBV5-4 to TRBJ2-6; 7 positions agree with TRBD1. The germline V gene has CDR1 SGHNT and CDR2 YYREEE (reference sequence). CDR3 length equals 16 residues. V was pared by 2 bases and J by 4 bases, with 6 bases of the junction left unmatched. The CDR3: CASSFTGVNGANVLTF. The CDR3 DNA reads TGTGCCAGCAGCTTTACAGGGGTCAACGGGGCCAACGTCCTGACTTTC.

The genes are TRBV30 and TRBJ1-1; a weak D match, TRBD1 (6 bases). Trimming shortened V by 0 bases and J by 5 bases, and 16 bases separated the two germline ends. There are 15 residues in the CDR3. Germline CDR1 and CDR2: GTSNPN and SVGIG (reference sequence). CDR3 region: CAWSVFRGTRTEAFF. CDR3 bases: TGTGCCTGGAGTGTATTTAGAGGGACAAGGACTGAAGCTTTCTTT.

The V call is TRBV7-2, the J call TRBJ2-7, with a weak D call TRBD2 (6 bases). V lost 7 bases to trimming and J lost 7 bases, with 14 bases between them. The V gene's germline CDR1 is SGHTA and CDR2 FQGNSA. The CDR3 runs 12 residues. CDR3 loop: CASNALAGEQYF. The CDR3, as DNA: TGTGCCAGCAACGCATTGGCGGGGGAGCAGTACTTC.

The chain recombines TRBV5-1 with TRBJ1-1; possible D gene TRBD1, 5 bases. Between the trimmed V and J ends, which lost 2 bases and 1 base, there was a span of 18 bases. The CDR3 covers 17 residues. In germline, CDR1 is SGHRS, CDR2 YFSETQ. The CDR3 region is CASSLWDLGGKNTEAFF. The CDR3 DNA reads as TGCGCCAGCAGCTTATGGGATCTTGGGGGGAAGAACACTGAAGCTTTCTTT.

This clone was recorded a few times. The chain links TRBV5-1 to TRBJ2-1; 10 bases are a match to TRBD2. The CDR3 totals 15 residues. From germline, CDR1 is SGHRS and CDR2 YFSETQ. J lost 7 bases, V lost 1 base, and 5 bases had no gene match. The CDR3, as DNA: TGCGCCAGCAGCTTGTCGTCTAGCGGGAGTAATGAGCAGTTCTTC. Amino acids: CASSLSSSGSNEQFF.